This TCR beta chain came from a study of blood T cell repertoires in COVID-19. Study-level information: COVID-19 samples from acute and convalescent phases originated in the United States, Italy and Spain. PBMCs, B-cell-depleted T cells, or T cells were the source of the cDNA or gDNA that made up the material.

As originally analysed: For nucleated cells, counts were estimated from reference gene primer amplification. The method was immunoSEQ multiplex PCR; TCRdb's version includes in-frame clones alone and lacks a portion of them. D and trimming were read from the DNA, whereas the V and J calls and clone size are those reported in that table. The sample consists of about 260,000 clones, 80% to 90% of them appearing once. CDR3 size: 15 residues. The V and J ends lost 0 bases and 1 base respectively, with 7 bases between them. Germline CDR1 and CDR2: SGHVS and FQNEAQ. Sequencing was carried out using peripheral blood. This rearrangement joins TRBV7-8 to TRBJ2-1; tentative D call: TRBD2 (5 bases). The sequence was collected from a man in his sixties with acute or convalescent COVID-19. As DNA, the CDR3 is TGTGCCAGCAGCTTAGCCGAGCGGTCCTACAATGAGCAGTTCTTC. Its protein is CASSLAERSYNEQFF.